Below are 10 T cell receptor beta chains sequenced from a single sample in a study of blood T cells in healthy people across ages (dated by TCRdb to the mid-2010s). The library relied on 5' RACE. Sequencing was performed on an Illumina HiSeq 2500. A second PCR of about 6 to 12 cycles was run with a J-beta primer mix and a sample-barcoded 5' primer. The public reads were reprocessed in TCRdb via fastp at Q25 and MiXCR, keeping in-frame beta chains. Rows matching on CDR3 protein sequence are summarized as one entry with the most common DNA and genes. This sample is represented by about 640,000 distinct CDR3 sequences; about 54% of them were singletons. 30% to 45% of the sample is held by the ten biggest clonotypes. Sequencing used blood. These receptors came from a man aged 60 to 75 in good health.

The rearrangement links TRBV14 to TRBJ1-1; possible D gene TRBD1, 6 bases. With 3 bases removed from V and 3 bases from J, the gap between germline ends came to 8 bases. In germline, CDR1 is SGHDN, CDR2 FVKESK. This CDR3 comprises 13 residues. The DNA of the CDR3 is TGTGCCAGCAGCCAGGGGGCTTACACTGAAGCTTTCTTT. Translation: CASSQGAYTEAFF.

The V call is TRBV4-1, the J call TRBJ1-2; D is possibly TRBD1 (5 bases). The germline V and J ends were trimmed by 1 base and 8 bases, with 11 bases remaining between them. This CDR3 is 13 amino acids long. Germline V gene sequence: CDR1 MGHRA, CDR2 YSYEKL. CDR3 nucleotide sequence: TGCGCCAGCAGCCAAGTTGGGGCCTCGGGCTACACCTTC. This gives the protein CASSQVGASGYTF.

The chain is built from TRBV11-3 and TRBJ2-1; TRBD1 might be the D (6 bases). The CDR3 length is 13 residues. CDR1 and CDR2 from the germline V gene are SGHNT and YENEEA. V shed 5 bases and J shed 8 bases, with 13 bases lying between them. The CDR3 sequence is CASSNNRADEQFF. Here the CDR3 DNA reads TGTGCCAGCAGCAATAACAGGGCCGATGAGCAGTTCTTC.

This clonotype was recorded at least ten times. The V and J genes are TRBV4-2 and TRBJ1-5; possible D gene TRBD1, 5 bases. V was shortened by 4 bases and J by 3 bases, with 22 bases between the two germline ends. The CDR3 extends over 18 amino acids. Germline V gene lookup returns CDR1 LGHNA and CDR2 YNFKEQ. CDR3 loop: CASSPSFKTVGVNQPQHF. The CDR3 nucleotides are TGTGCCAGCAGCCCCTCGTTCAAGACAGTTGGGGTCAATCAGCCCCAGCATTTT.

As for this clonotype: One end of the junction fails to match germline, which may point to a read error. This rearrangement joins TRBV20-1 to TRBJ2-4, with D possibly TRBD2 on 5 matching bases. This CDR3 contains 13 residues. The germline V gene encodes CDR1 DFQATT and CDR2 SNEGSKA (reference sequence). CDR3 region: CSAPDLAKSIQYF. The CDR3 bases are TGCAGTGCTCCGGACCTAGCCAAAAGCATTCAGTACTTC.

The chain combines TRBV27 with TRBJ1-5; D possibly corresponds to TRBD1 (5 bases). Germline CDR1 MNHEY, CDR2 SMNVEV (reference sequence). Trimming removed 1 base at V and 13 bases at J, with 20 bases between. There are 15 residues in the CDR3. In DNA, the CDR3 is TGTGCCAGCAGTTTATTAGGACAAGGAGGGGAAAAACAGCATTTT. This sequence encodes CASSLLGQGGEKQHF.

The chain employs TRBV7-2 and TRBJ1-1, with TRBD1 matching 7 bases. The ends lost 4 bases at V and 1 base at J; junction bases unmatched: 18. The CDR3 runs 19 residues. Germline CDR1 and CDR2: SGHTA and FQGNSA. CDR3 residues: CASSSRQGRLAIGNTEAFF. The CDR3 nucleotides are TGTGCCAGCAGCTCAAGACAGGGCCGCCTTGCCATTGGGAACACTGAAGCTTTCTTT.

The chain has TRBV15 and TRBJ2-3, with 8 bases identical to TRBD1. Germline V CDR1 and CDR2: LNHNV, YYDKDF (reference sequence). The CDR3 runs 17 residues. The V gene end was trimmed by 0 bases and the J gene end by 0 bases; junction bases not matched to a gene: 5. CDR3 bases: TGTGCCACCAGCAGAGATCGACGACAGGGGAGCACAGATACGCAGTATTTT. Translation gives CATSRDRRQGSTDTQYF.

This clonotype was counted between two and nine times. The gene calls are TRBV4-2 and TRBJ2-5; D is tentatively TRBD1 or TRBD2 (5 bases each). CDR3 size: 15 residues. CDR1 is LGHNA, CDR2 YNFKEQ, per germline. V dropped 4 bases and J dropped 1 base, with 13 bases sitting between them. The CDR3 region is CASSPRAGTQETQYF. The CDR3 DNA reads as TGTGCCAGCAGCCCCAGGGCGGGCACCCAAGAGACCCAGTACTTC.

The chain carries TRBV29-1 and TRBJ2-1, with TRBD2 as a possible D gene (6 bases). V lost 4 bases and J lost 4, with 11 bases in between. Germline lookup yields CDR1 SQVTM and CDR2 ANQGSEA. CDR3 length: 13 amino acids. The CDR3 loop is CSVGVAAYNEQFF. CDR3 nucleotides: TGCAGCGTTGGAGTAGCGGCGTACAATGAGCAGTTCTTC.